Ten or more counts support the clone carrying this T cell receptor beta chain. Its matching antigen is unknown. Per germline, CDR1 SQVTM and CDR2 ANQGSEA. This CDR3 is 9 amino acids long. Trimming took off 8 bases at V and 4 bases at J, with 5 bases between the two ends. The time point: healthy volunteer bleed at 6 weeks. The template was total RNA from unfractionated whole blood. This specimen comes from a study of human T cells and chemical hapten exposure. TCRdb reprocessed the RACE reads with MiXCR, giving one entry per CDR3 protein. The sample shows 75,000 to 80,000 distinct CDR3 sequences, approximately 8.1% of them seen only once. Study-wide results and caveats: TCRs at a frequency above 1 in 1000 stayed unchanged with DPC sensitization.

The V gene is TRBV29-1, the J gene TRBJ2-5; D not certain. The TCR comes from a female donor in good health. Some clones in this sample may be carry-over from other donors' samples. The sequenced sample was whole blood. CDR3 protein: CSSPETQYF. CDR3 DNA: TGCAGCTCCCCAGAGACCCAGTACTTC.